The 32 T cell receptor beta chains reported below all come from one sample, sequenced in a study of T-cell reconstitution after alpha-beta-depleted transplantation in children. Using unique molecular identifiers, the investigators prepared the TCRbeta library. From the PCR reads, TCRdb called clonotypes with MiXCR, one entry per CDR3 protein. This table has 200,000 to 250,000 distinct CDR3 sequences, 20% to 30% appearing once. The input for sequencing was PBMCs, mostly from graft donor cells, taken 360 days after TCRalphabeta/CD19-depleted stem cell transplant. The receptors were sampled from a female patient younger than 10 who had a stem cell transplant for congenital amegakaryocytic thrombocytopenia, so the T cells may come from the graft donor.

The J gene is TRBJ2-3, the V gene TRBV4-3, with 7 bases fitting TRBD2. This CDR3 region has 16 residues. Germline V lookup: CDR1 LGHNA, CDR2 YSLEER. Trimming removed 5 bases from V and 0 bases from J; junction bases left unmatched: 8. The CDR3 spells CASSVHSGRSTDTQYF. The CDR3, as DNA: TGCGCCAGCAGCGTCCATAGCGGGCGCAGCACAGATACGCAGTATTTT.

V is TRBV6-1 and J is TRBJ1-2; TRBD1 matches 7 bases. With 6 bases clipped from V and 1 base from J, the junction kept 8 bases outside the gene matches. The CDR3 length is 15 residues. Germline assignment: CDR1 MNHNS and CDR2 SASEGT. CDR3 DNA sequence: TGTGCCAGCAGCCGGGGGTCAGGGGGTAACTATGGCTACACCTTC. The encoded protein is CASSRGSGGNYGYTF.

The CDR3 DNA is TGTGCCACCAGTGATTTGCGGGGGACAATTCCCGGGGAGCTGTTTTTT. Translating gives CATSDLRGTIPGELFF. The chain recombines TRBV24-1 with TRBJ2-2, with D possibly called TRBD1 or TRBD2 (6 bases each). The ends were cut back, 0 bases at V and 6 bases at J, with 13 bases in the middle. Germline CDR1 reads KGHDR; CDR2 reads SFDVKD. CDR3 length: 16 amino acids.

The CDR3 reads CASSVSPLGGGTGELFF. DNA for the CDR3: TGCGCCAGCAGCGTCAGCCCTCTAGGGGGGGGCACCGGGGAGCTGTTTTTT. The V call is TRBV5-1, the J call TRBJ2-2, with a tentative D call TRBD2 (7 bases). CDR3 size: 17 residues. V lost 4 bases and J 4 bases, leaving 20 bases between the germline ends. Germline CDR1 SGHRS, CDR2 YFSETQ.

A few counts support this clonotype. The V and J genes are TRBV3-1 and TRBJ2-7; D tentatively reads TRBD1 or TRBD2 (5 bases each). Germline V CDR1 and CDR2: LGHDT, YNNKEL (reference sequence). CDR3 length: 12 residues. Trimming took 6 bases from V and 7 from J, leaving 13 bases between them. CDR3 DNA sequence: TGTGCCAGCAGGACCGGGACCGCAGAGCAGTACTTC. Translating gives CASRTGTAEQYF.

J is TRBJ2-7 and V is TRBV4-3; weak D call: TRBD2 (6 bases). V gave up 0 bases and J gave up 0 bases, with 12 bases separating them. The CDR3 has 16 amino acids. Germline assignment: CDR1 LGHNA and CDR2 YSLEER. CDR3: CASSQEEGPSSYEQYF. CDR3 in DNA: TGCGCCAGCAGCCAAGAGGAGGGCCCATCCTCCTACGAGCAGTACTTC.

This clonotype has ten or more counts. The chain links TRBV2 to TRBJ2-7; no clear D gene. Between the trimmed V and J ends, which lost 2 bases and 4 bases, there was a span of 6 bases. This CDR3 is 12 amino acids long. Per the germline V gene, CDR1 is SNHLY and CDR2 is FYNNEI. In DNA form, the CDR3 reads TGTGCCAGCAGTGAATTGGGATACGAGCAGTACTTC. Its translation: CASSELGYEQYF.

The CDR3 loop reads CASRYRGSPYTDTQYF. The CDR3 nucleotides are TGTGCCAGCAGATACAGGGGGTCCCCTTATACAGATACGCAGTATTTT. The chain couples TRBV12-3 or TRBV12-4 to TRBJ2-3, with TRBD1 matching 8 bases. V lost 6 bases, J lost 3 bases, and 11 bases stayed unmatched. The CDR3 loop spans 16 amino acids.

This clonotype was observed a handful of times. The chain employs TRBV3-1 and TRBJ2-1, with 8 bases that match TRBD1. The length of the CDR3 is 14 residues. V was pared by 4 bases and J by 5 bases, with 4 bases of the junction left unmatched. CDR1 is LGHDT and CDR2 is YNNKEL in the germline V gene (reference sequence). The CDR3 nucleotides are TGTGCCAGCAGCCCGTGGACAGGGAACAATGAGCAGTTCTTC. Residues: CASSPWTGNNEQFF.

This clonotype was seen a few times. V is TRBV20-1 and J is TRBJ2-7, with D unresolved. This CDR3 region has 13 residues. Deletions cut 6 bases from V and 3 bases from J, with 15 bases between. Germline V gene data show CDR1 as DFQATT and CDR2 as SNEGSKA (reference sequence). The CDR3 sequence is CSAPLWPLYEQYF. CDR3 DNA: TGCAGTGCGCCTCTTTGGCCCCTCTACGAGCAGTACTTC.

This chain uses TRBV27 with TRBJ1-5; a possible D gene is TRBD1 (6 bases). This CDR3 region has 15 residues. V was clipped by 1 base and J by 0 bases, with 7 bases between them. Germline lookup yields CDR1 MNHEY and CDR2 SMNVEV (reference sequence). The CDR3 here is CASSLYRDSNQPQHF. CDR3 nucleotide sequence: TGTGCCAGCAGTTTATACAGGGATAGCAATCAGCCCCAGCATTTT.

The chain joins TRBV2 to TRBJ1-5; D gene uncertain. This CDR3 region has 12 residues. CDR1 and CDR2 (germline): SNHLY, FYNNEI. V lost 6 bases and J lost 6, with 9 bases in between. Written as DNA, the CDR3 is TGTGCCAGCAGGGAGCCGGGTCAGCCCCAGCATTTT. Amino acids: CASREPGQPQHF.

Many counts were recorded for this clonotype. The chain combines TRBV4-1 with TRBJ2-1; no firm D call. There are 12 residues in the CDR3. Per germline, CDR1 MGHRA and CDR2 YSYEKL. Trimming shortened V by 1 base and J by 7 bases, and 5 bases separated the two germline ends. The CDR3 here is CASSQAQNEQFF. The CDR3 coding sequence is TGCGCCAGCAGCCAAGCTCAGAATGAGCAGTTCTTC.

This clonotype was detected ten times or more. DNA for the CDR3: TGCGCCAGCAGCTTGGGGAGGCAAGAGACCCAGTACTTC. Translated, it gives CASSLGRQETQYF. The chain carries TRBV5-1 and TRBJ2-5; a possible D gene is TRBD2 (5 bases). Per germline, CDR1 SGHRS and CDR2 YFSETQ. The germline V and J ends were trimmed by 0 bases and 2 bases, with 5 bases remaining between them. The CDR3 sequence is 13 residues long.

The V and J genes are TRBV29-1 and TRBJ1-1; D ambiguous. There are 12 residues in the CDR3. The germline CDR1 and CDR2 sequences are SQVTM and ANQGSEA. Between the trimmed V and J ends, which lost 1 base and 5 bases, there was a span of 8 bases. The CDR3, as DNA: TGCAGCGTTGAAGTGAGGGCAACTGAAGCTTTCTTT. Translated: CSVEVRATEAFF.

This clonotype was counted at least ten times. This rearrangement joins TRBV12-3 or TRBV12-4 to TRBJ2-7, with 10 bases lining up with TRBD2. This CDR3 has 14 amino acids. The junction had 6 bases not matched to a gene; V was cut back by 6 bases and J by 4 bases. The CDR3 loop is CASSSSGRGYEQYF. Written as DNA, the CDR3 is TGTGCCAGCAGCTCTAGCGGGAGAGGTTACGAGCAGTACTTC.

This clonotype was observed a handful of times. The chain uses TRBV4-2 and TRBJ2-7, with 12 bases fitting TRBD2. Trimming removed 1 base from V and 0 bases from J; junction bases left unmatched: 10. The CDR3 length is 19 residues. Germline values: CDR1 LGHNA, CDR2 YNFKEQ. CDR3 protein: CASSQAVFTSGRPSYEQYF. CDR3 DNA sequence: TGTGCCAGCAGCCAAGCTGTGTTTACTAGCGGGAGGCCCTCCTACGAGCAGTACTTC.

A few counts support this clonotype. The chain recombines TRBV2 with TRBJ2-4; D is possibly TRBD2 (5 bases). Looked up from germline, CDR1 is SNHLY and CDR2 is FYNNEI. V shed 6 bases and J shed 1 base, with 10 bases lying between them. This CDR3 contains 14 residues. CDR3 DNA sequence: TGTGCCAGCAGGTATAGCGAGGCCAAAAACATTCAGTACTTC. It yields the protein CASRYSEAKNIQYF.

The chain links TRBV20-1 to TRBJ1-4; D possibly corresponds to TRBD1 (5 bases). V lost 4 bases and J lost 9, with 21 bases in between. The CDR3 extends over 15 amino acids. Germline values: CDR1 DFQATT, CDR2 SNEGSKA (reference sequence). The CDR3 sequence is CSANARQMEMKKLFF. The CDR3 DNA sequence: TGCAGTGCTAACGCCAGACAGATGGAAATGAAAAAACTGTTTTTT.

This clonotype was seen a handful of times. The chain combines TRBV24-1 with TRBJ2-3; 8 bases agree with TRBD2. This CDR3 comprises 18 residues. After removal of 2 bases from V and 0 bases from J, the junction contained 9 bases not matched to a gene. CDR1 is KGHDR and CDR2 is SFDVKD in the germline V gene. The CDR3 sequence is CATSDSGTRVTSTDTQYF. The CDR3 DNA sequence: TGTGCCACCAGTGATTCCGGGACTAGAGTCACTAGCACAGATACGCAGTATTTT.

The V gene is TRBV2, the J gene TRBJ2-2, with D uncertain. The germline V gene has CDR1 SNHLY and CDR2 FYNNEI. V lost 4 bases to trimming and J lost 1 base, with 7 bases between them. The CDR3 length is 14 residues. This chain's CDR3 is CASSASENTGELFF. The DNA for the CDR3 is TGTGCCAGCAGTGCAAGTGAGAACACCGGGGAGCTGTTTTTT.

V usage is TRBV20-1 and J usage is TRBJ1-1; D gene unclear. The CDR3 runs to 12 residues. V lost 1 base and J lost 5, with 8 bases in between. Germline values: CDR1 DFQATT, CDR2 SNEGSKA (reference sequence). DNA for the CDR3: TGCAGTGCTAGAGTCCCAAGAACTGAAGCTTTCTTT. Its protein product is CSARVPRTEAFF.

J is TRBJ1-6 and V is TRBV6-1, with a possible D match to TRBD1 (5 bases). This CDR3 contains 13 residues. The V end was cut by 5 bases, the J end by 8 bases, with 10 bases between. Germline loops: CDR1 MNHNS, CDR2 SASEGT. This chain's CDR3 is CASSRGLYSPLHF. The DNA for the CDR3 is TGTGCCAGCAGTCGGGGCCTTTATTCACCCCTCCACTTT.

This rearrangement joins TRBV7-2 to TRBJ2-2; a weak D match, TRBD2 (6 bases). CDR3 length: 14 residues. V was trimmed by 5 bases and J by 1 base, leaving 8 bases between them. Germline CDR1 SGHTA, CDR2 FQGNSA. The CDR3 DNA reads TGTGCCAGCAGCGGGCGGGAGAACACCGGGGAGCTGTTTTTT. It codes for CASSGRENTGELFF.

The sample holds a few counts of this clonotype. The V gene is TRBV4-2, the J gene TRBJ1-3, with D tentatively TRBD1 (5 bases). Trimming pared 0 bases from V and 7 bases from J, leaving 13 bases between. Germline V gives CDR1 LGHNA, CDR2 YNFKEQ. This CDR3 has 15 residues. The CDR3 is CASSQDRQGPNTIYF. The DNA of the CDR3 is TGTGCCAGCAGCCAAGATCGCCAGGGACCGAACACCATATATTTT.

This clonotype has ten or more counts. This chain uses TRBV20-1 with TRBJ2-1, with D perhaps TRBD2 (5 bases). Between the trimmed V and J ends, which lost 6 bases and 4 bases, there was a span of 19 bases. The CDR3 has 15 amino acids. In germline, CDR1 is DFQATT, CDR2 SNEGSKA (reference sequence). The CDR3 region has the DNA TGCAGTGCCTTACCGGGATCCATTAGTTACAATGAGCAGTTCTTC. The encoded protein is CSALPGSISYNEQFF.

V is TRBV28 and J is TRBJ2-4; 8 nucleotides align to TRBD1. Germline assignment: CDR1 MDHEN and CDR2 SYDVKM. The V and J ends lost 1 base and 15 bases, in that order; junction bases with no gene match: 5. The CDR3 totals 12 residues. CDR3 DNA sequence: TGTGCCAGCAGTTTATCGGGGGACAGGTCGTACTTC. This gives the protein CASSLSGDRSYF.

This sequence joins TRBV20-1 and TRBJ2-5, with 7 positions matching TRBD1. Trimming at V came to 3 bases and at J to 5 bases, leaving 3 bases not matched to a gene. Germline V CDR1 and CDR2: DFQATT, SNEGSKA (reference sequence). The CDR3 is 12 residues long. For the CDR3, the DNA is TGCAGTGCTAGTCAGGGGGTCGAGACCCAGTACTTC. Its translation is CSASQGVETQYF.

The genes are TRBV3-1 and TRBJ1-2; D is uncertain. The germline CDR1 and CDR2 sequences are LGHDT and YNNKEL (reference sequence). Trimming removed 1 base at V and 2 bases at J, with 8 bases between. The CDR3 loop spans 14 amino acids. The CDR3 is CASSQVLQNYGYTF. CDR3 nucleotide sequence: TGTGCCAGCAGCCAAGTATTACAGAACTATGGCTACACCTTC.

J is TRBJ1-4 and V is TRBV15; D remains unclear. The CDR3 contains 15 residues. Between the trimmed V and J ends, which lost 0 bases and 4 bases, there was a span of 9 bases. Per the germline V gene, CDR1 is LNHNV and CDR2 is YYDKDF (reference sequence). The CDR3 region has the DNA TGTGCCACCAGCAGAGATAAGGGAATTAATGAAAAACTGTTTTTT. Protein: CATSRDKGINEKLFF.

This clonotype was counted a few times. CDR3 in DNA: TGCAGTGCTAGAGAGAGCTCAGAGACCCAGTACTTC. Protein sequence: CSARESSETQYF. The rearrangement joins TRBV20-1 to TRBJ2-5, with D unresolved. The V end lost 0 bases, the J end lost 4 bases, and 6 bases lay between the germline ends. This CDR3 is 12 amino acids long. Germline V lookup: CDR1 DFQATT, CDR2 SNEGSKA (reference sequence).

This clonotype appeared a few times. The V gene is TRBV7-9, the J gene TRBJ1-2; D is unclear. Looked up from germline, CDR1 is SEHNR and CDR2 is FQNEAQ (reference sequence). This CDR3 contains 11 residues. Trimming stripped 6 bases from V and 8 bases from J, with 10 bases between. DNA for the CDR3: TGTGCCAGCAGTAATGGGCGCGGCTACACCTTC. Translation: CASSNGRGYTF.